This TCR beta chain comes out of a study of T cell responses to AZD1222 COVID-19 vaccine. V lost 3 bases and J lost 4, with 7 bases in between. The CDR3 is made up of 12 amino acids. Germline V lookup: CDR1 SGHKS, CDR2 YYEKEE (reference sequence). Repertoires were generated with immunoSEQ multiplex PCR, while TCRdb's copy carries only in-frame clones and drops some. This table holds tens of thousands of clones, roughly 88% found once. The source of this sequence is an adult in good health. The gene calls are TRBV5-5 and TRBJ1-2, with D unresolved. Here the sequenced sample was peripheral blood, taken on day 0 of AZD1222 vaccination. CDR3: CASSYQSYGYTF. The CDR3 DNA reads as TGTGCCAGCAGCTACCAGAGCTATGGCTACACCTTC.